This T cell receptor (beta chain) was found in a study of cytomegalovirus exposure and HLA in healthy donors. Study-level findings and limits: Accurate predictions that matched the HLA-A and HLA-B alleles of most subjects were reportedly made from TCR beta sequences.

The CDR3 loop spans 15 amino acids. With V trimmed by 4 bases and J by 7 bases, 7 bases remained unmatched. The germline CDR1 and CDR2 sequences are SEHNR and FQNEAQ (reference sequence). PCR used 60 Vbeta primers and 13 Jbeta primers. Here immunoSEQ multiplex PCR was the method, and the copy in TCRdb shows in-frame clones only, minus some. The data include 90,000 to 130,000 clones; the top ten clones carry approximately 6.8%. Of note for this clone: Its antigen is unknown.

The V and J genes are TRBV7-9 and TRBJ2-1; 10 nucleotides align to TRBD1. The receptor's source is a middle-aged man in good health and CMV-seropositive. Sequencing used PBMCs. The CDR3: CASSSRQGAGNEQFF. The DNA for the CDR3 is TGTGCCAGCAGCTCGCGACAGGGGGCTGGGAATGAGCAGTTCTTC.